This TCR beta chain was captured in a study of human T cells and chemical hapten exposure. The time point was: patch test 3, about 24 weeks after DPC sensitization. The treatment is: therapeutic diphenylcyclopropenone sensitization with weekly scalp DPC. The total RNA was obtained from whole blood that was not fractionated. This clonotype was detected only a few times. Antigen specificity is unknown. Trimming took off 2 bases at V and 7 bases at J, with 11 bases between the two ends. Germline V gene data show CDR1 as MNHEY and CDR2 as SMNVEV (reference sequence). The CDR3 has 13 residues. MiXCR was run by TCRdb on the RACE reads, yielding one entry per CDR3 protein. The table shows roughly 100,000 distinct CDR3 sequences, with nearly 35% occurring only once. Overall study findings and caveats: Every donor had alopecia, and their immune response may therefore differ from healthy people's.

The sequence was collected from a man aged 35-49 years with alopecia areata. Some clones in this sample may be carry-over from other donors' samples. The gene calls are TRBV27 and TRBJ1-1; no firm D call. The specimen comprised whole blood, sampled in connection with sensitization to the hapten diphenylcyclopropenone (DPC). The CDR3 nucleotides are TGTGCCAGCAGTTTAAGGGATGGCATTGAAGCTTTCTTT. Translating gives CASSLRDGIEAFF.